The 17 T cell receptor beta chains below all came from one sample that was sequenced in a study of blood T cell repertoires in COVID-19 (dated by TCRdb to 2018 to 2020). Receptors were amplified or captured by the immunoSEQ multiplex PCR assay. Not all clones reach the TCRdb copy of this immuneACCESS table, which keeps in-frame sequences only. Checked studies attribute under half of the gap to unresolved V genes and leave the rest unexplained. In this sample the table shows 26,000 or so clones, roughly 84% of which occur a single time. The top ten constitute approximately 13% of the sample. The specimen was peripheral blood. Source of these receptors: a human donor in a cohort sampled during active COVID-19. The donor label of this sample is uncertain.

The V gene is TRBV24-1, the J gene TRBJ2-3; TRBD2 matches 13 bases. The CDR3 extends over 19 amino acids. V shed 0 bases and J 0 bases; nucleotides not matched to a gene: 5. CDR1 and CDR2 from the germline V gene are KGHDR and SFDVKD. CDR3: CATSDLGLAGDLSTDTQYF. In nucleotides, the CDR3 is TGTGCCACCAGTGATTTGGGACTAGCGGGGGACCTAAGCACAGATACGCAGTATTTT.

V and J are TRBV12-5 and TRBJ2-1; the D gene is possibly TRBD2 (7 bases). V was pared by 7 bases and J by 9 bases, with 16 bases between. The CDR3 covers 13 residues. From germline, CDR1 is LGHNT and CDR2 FRNRAP. Here the CDR3 DNA reads TGTGCTAGTGACCCTGAGGGGGGGTCTGAGCAGTTCTTC. Protein sequence: CASDPEGGSEQFF.

CDR3 coding DNA: TGTGCCAGCAAAAGGGGCACCGGGGAGCTGTTTTTT. Protein product: CASKRGTGELFF. V is TRBV27 and J is TRBJ2-2; tentatively, D is TRBD1 (5 bases). V lost 7 bases and J 4 bases, leaving 7 bases between the germline ends. CDR3 length equals 12 residues. Germline CDR1 and CDR2: MNHEY and SMNVEV (reference sequence).

The V gene is TRBV5-1, the J gene TRBJ2-2; D is uncertain. V was pared by 0 bases and J by 4 bases, with 7 bases between. CDR3 size: 14 residues. CDR1 SGHRS and CDR2 YFSETQ come from the germline V gene. This CDR3 is CASSLGQPTGELFF. DNA for the CDR3: TGCGCCAGCAGCTTGGGACAACCCACCGGGGAGCTGTTTTTT.

The rearrangement joins TRBV7-3 to TRBJ1-2, with D hard to call. The germline CDR1 and CDR2 sequences are SGHTA and FQGTGA. CDR3 length: 13 residues. Trimming removed 0 bases from V and 8 bases from J, with 10 bases in between. The CDR3 protein is CASSLTSGSGYTF. CDR3 nucleotides: TGTGCCAGCAGCTTAACTTCGGGAAGCGGCTACACCTTC.

V gene TRBV7-6 combines with J gene TRBJ1-2; 10 bases line up with TRBD1. The germline V gene has CDR1 SGHVS and CDR2 FNYEAQ. V lost 3 bases and J lost 5; bases outside the gene matches: 6. The CDR3 is made up of 15 amino acids. The CDR3 is CASSLIQGQGYGYTF. CDR3 nucleotides: TGTGCCAGCAGCTTGATACAGGGACAGGGGTATGGCTACACCTTC.

The rearrangement links TRBV21-1 to TRBJ2-3; the table names TRBD2, a call not compared with the DNA. TRBV21-1 is a known pseudogene. The CDR3 sequence is 19 residues long. In nucleotides, the CDR3 is TGTGCCAGCAGCAAGCCGGGACTAGCGGGGGGTAGTGGGACAGATACGCAGTATTTT. This translates into CASSKPGLAGGSGTDTQYF.

The gene calls are TRBV7-9 and TRBJ2-6; 7 nucleotides line up with TRBD1. Germline CDR1 reads SEHNR; CDR2 reads FQNEAQ (reference sequence). V trimming: 5 bases; J trimming: 3 bases; junction bases outside the gene matches: 13. The CDR3 sequence is 18 residues long. For the CDR3, the DNA is TGTGCCAGCAGCCAACCGACAGGGTCCTTATTTGGGGCCAACGTCCTGACTTTC. Residues: CASSQPTGSLFGANVLTF.

This chain joins TRBV6-4 and TRBJ1-1, with D uncertain. Germline V gives CDR1 MRHNA, CDR2 SNTAGT. V was pared by 8 bases and J by 1 base, with 11 bases between. This CDR3 is built from 13 residues. This CDR3 reads CASGGAGNTEAFF. The CDR3 bases are TGTGCCAGCGGCGGCGCGGGGAACACTGAAGCTTTCTTT.

The chain is built from TRBV11-1 and TRBJ2-7; 10 positions match TRBD2. This CDR3 region has 15 residues. Per the germline V gene, CDR1 is SGHAT and CDR2 is FQDESV (reference sequence). Trimming cost V 4 bases and J 3 bases; bases outside gene matches: 6. DNA of the CDR3: TGTGCCAGCAGCTCCCAGCGGGGGGGCCTCTACGAGCAGTACTTC. It yields the protein CASSSQRGGLYEQYF.

This clone came up once. This chain links TRBV19 with TRBJ1-6, with 8 bases identical to TRBD1. CDR1 and CDR2 from the germline V gene are LNHDA and SQIVND (reference sequence). The CDR3 is 14 amino acids. Here the CDR3 DNA reads TGTGCGACAGGGGAGGGAGCCTATAATTCACCCCTCCACTTT. Its translation is CATGEGAYNSPLHF.

This clone was seen once. The rearrangement links TRBV7-2 to TRBJ2-7; 7 positions agree with TRBD2. The germline CDR1 and CDR2 sequences are SGHTA and FQGNSA. The CDR3 is 16 residues long. The V gene end was trimmed by 5 bases and the J gene end by 0 bases; junction bases not matched to a gene: 10. In DNA, the CDR3 is TGTGCCAGCAGCCGTACGGGGGGAGGGAGCTCCTACGAGCAGTACTTC. Translating it yields CASSRTGGGSSYEQYF.

The CDR3 region is CASSFGTEGEQYF. In nucleotides, the CDR3 is TGTGCCAGCAGTTTCGGGACAGAGGGCGAGCAGTACTTC. This sequence joins TRBV27 and TRBJ2-7, with 7 bases lining up with TRBD1. The J segment lost 6 bases and the V segment lost 3 bases, leaving 5 bases of the junction unmatched. The germline V gene has CDR1 MNHEY and CDR2 SMNVEV (reference sequence). The CDR3 spans 13 residues.

V and J are TRBV28 and TRBJ1-2, with TRBD1 matching over 7 bases. The CDR3 consists of 15 residues. Germline assignment: CDR1 MDHEN and CDR2 SYDVKM. V shed 5 bases and J 8 bases; nucleotides not matched to a gene: 14. Written as DNA, the CDR3 is TGTGCCAGCAGTGTGGAAAGGGGGCGCCGAGGAGGCTACACCTTC. It encodes CASSVERGRRGGYTF.

V usage is TRBV7-6 and J usage is TRBJ2-3; tentative D call: TRBD1 (5 bases). Looked up from germline, CDR1 is SGHVS and CDR2 is FNYEAQ. V lost 5 bases and J 1 base, leaving 13 bases between the germline ends. The CDR3 is 15 residues long. DNA for the CDR3: TGTGCCAGCAGCGCGCTTGGGGCCGGCACAGATACGCAGTATTTT. It codes for CASSALGAGTDTQYF.

The V call is TRBV10-3, the J call TRBJ2-2, with TRBD2 as a possible D gene (7 bases). Germline CDR1 and CDR2: ENHRY and SYGVKD. The CDR3 extends over 15 amino acids. V was shortened by 9 bases and J by 0 bases, with 14 bases between the two germline ends. The CDR3 loop is CAIASGGANTGELFF. CDR3 DNA sequence: TGTGCCATTGCGTCGGGGGGCGCGAACACCGGGGAGCTGTTTTTT.

The chain couples TRBV18 to TRBJ2-1, with D perhaps TRBD1 (6 bases). The V end lost 1 base, the J end lost 7 bases, and 17 bases lay between the germline ends. Germline V lookup: CDR1 KGHSH, CDR2 LQKENI. CDR3 length: 16 amino acids. The CDR3 reads CASSPLAGAPSNEQFF. In DNA, the CDR3 is TGTGCCAGCTCACCACTGGCAGGGGCTCCTTCTAATGAGCAGTTCTTC.